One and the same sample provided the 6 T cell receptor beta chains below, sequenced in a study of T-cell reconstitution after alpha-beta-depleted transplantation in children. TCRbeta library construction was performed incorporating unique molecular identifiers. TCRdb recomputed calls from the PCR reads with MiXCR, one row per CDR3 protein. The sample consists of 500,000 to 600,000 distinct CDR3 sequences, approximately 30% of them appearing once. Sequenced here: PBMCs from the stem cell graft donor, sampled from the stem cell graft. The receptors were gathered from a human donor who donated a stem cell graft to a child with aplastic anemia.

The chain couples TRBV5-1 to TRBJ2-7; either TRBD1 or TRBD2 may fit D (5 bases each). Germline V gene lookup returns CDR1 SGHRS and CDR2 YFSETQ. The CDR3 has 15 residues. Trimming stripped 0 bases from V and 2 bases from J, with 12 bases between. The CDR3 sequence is CASSLAGTETYEQYF. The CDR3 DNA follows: TGCGCCAGCAGCTTGGCCGGGACCGAGACCTACGAGCAGTACTTC.

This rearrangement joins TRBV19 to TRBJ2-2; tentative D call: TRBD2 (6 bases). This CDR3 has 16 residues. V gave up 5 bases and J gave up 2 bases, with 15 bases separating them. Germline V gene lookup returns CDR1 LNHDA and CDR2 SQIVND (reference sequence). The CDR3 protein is CASSPVADLNTGELFF. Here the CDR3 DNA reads TGTGCCAGTAGTCCAGTAGCGGATCTCAACACCGGGGAGCTGTTTTTT.

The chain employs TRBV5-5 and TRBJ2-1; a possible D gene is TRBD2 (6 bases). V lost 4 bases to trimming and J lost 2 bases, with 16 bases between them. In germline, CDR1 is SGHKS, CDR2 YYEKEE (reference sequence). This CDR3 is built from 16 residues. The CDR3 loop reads CASSPRGTPPYNEQFF. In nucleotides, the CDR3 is TGTGCCAGCAGCCCCCGGGGGACTCCCCCCTACAATGAGCAGTTCTTC. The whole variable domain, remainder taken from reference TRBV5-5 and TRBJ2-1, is DAGVTQSPTHLIKTRGQQVTLRCSPISGHKSVSWYQQVLGQGPQFIFQYYEKEERGRGNFPDRFSARQFPNYSSELNVNALLLGDSALYLCASSPRGTPPYNEQFFGPGTRLTVL.

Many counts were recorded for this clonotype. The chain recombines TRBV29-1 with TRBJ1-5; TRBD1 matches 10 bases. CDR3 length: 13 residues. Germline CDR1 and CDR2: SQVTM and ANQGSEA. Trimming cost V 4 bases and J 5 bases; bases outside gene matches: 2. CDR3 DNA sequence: TGCAGCGTTGGACAGGGGGCGGATCAGCCCCAGCATTTT. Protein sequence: CSVGQGADQPQHF.

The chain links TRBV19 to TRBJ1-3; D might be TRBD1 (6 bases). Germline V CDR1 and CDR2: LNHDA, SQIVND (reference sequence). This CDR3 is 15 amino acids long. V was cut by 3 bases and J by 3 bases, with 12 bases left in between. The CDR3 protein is CASSIEQGGGNTIYF. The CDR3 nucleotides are TGTGCCAGTAGTATTGAACAGGGAGGTGGAAACACCATATATTTT.

The CDR3 nucleotides are TGTGCCAGCAGTTTTACCCCCGGGAGTGGAGATACGCAGTATTTT. This codes for CASSFTPGSGDTQYF. The chain carries TRBV12-3 or TRBV12-4 and TRBJ2-3, with D possibly matching TRBD2 (6 bases). V lost 3 bases and J lost 5, with 15 bases in between. The CDR3 runs to 15 residues.